Sequencing of this T cell receptor (beta chain) was carried out in a study of beta chain features in type 1 diabetes. Study-level background: What patients shared with healthy donors was a similar profile of age, gender and cell yields.

The J segment lost 6 bases and the V segment lost 4 bases, leaving 8 bases of the junction unmatched. Germline V gives CDR1 SGHRS, CDR2 YFSETQ. The CDR3 length is 14 residues. Expressed TCRB transcripts got sequenced, as all isolated RNA was reverse transcribed. The repertoire was sequenced with immunoSEQ multiplex PCR; TCRdb's copy has only in-frame clones and lacks some. The sample has some 250,000 clones; 25% to 30% are singletons. Study results and caveats: Type 1 diabetes patients had fewer VDJ junction insertions and more deletions. Patients with Type 1 diabetes showed moderately but significantly shorter TCRB CDR3s in all four CD4+ subsets.

Worth noting for this clone: Its target is unknown.

The sequence was obtained from a man younger than 45 in good health. Source material: central memory CD4+ T cells from blood. The rearrangement uses TRBV5-1 and TRBJ2-3; 7 nucleotides line up with TRBD2. CDR3 DNA sequence: TGCGCCAGCAGCCCGATGAGCGGGGCTGATACGCAGTATTTT. Amino acids: CASSPMSGADTQYF. The whole variable domain, remainder taken from reference TRBV5-1 and TRBJ2-3, is KAGVTQTPRYLIKTRGQQVTLSCSPISGHRSVSWYQQTPGQGLQFLFEYFSETQRNKGNFPGRFSGRQFSNSRSEMNVSTLELGDSALYLCASSPMSGADTQYFGPGTRLTVL.